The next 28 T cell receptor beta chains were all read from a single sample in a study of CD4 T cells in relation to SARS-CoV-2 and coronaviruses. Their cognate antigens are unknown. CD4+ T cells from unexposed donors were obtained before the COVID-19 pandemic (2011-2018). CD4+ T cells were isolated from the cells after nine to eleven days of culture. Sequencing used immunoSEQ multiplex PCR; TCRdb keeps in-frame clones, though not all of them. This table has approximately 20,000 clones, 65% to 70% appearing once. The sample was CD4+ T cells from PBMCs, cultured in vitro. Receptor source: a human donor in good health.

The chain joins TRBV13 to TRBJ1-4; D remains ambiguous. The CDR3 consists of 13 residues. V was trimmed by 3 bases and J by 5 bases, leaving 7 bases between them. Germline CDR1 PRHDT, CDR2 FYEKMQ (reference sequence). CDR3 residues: CASSFSRNEKLFF. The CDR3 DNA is TGTGCCAGCAGCTTCTCCAGAAATGAAAAACTGTTTTTT.

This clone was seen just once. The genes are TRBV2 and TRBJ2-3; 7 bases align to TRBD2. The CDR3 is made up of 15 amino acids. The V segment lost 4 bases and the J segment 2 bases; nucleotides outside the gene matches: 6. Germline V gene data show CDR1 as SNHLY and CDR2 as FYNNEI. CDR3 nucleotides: TGTGCCAGCAGTGTGTCGCGGGGGTCCACAGATACGCAGTATTTT. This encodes CASSVSRGSTDTQYF.

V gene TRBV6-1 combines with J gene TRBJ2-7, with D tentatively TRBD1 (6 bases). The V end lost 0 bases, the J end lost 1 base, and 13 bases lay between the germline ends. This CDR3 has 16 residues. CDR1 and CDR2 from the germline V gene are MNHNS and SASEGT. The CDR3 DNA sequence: TGTGCCAGCAGTGAAGCGTTGAGACAGGTTTCCTACGAGCAGTACTTC. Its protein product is CASSEALRQVSYEQYF.

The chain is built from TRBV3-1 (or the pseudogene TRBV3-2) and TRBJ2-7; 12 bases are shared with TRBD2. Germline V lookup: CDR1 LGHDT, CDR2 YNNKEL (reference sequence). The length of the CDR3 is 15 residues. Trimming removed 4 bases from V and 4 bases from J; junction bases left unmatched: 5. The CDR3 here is CASSPRLAGVYEQYF. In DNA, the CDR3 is TGTGCCAGCAGCCCCCGACTAGCGGGAGTGTACGAGCAGTACTTC.

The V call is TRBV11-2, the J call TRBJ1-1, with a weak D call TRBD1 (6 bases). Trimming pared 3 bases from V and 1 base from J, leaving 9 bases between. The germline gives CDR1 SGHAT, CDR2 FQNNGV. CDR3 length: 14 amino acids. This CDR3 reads CASSLEGGNTEAFF. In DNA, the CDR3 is TGTGCCAGCAGCTTGGAGGGGGGGAACACTGAAGCTTTCTTT.

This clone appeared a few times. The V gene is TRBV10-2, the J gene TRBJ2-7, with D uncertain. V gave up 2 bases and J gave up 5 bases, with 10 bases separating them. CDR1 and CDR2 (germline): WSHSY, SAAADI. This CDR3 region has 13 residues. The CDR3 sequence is CASSEQATNEQYF. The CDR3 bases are TGCGCCAGCAGTGAGCAAGCAACAAACGAGCAGTACTTC.

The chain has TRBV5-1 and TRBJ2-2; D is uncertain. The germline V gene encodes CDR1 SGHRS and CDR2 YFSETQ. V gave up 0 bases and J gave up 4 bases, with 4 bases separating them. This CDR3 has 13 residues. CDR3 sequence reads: CASSLDVTGELFF. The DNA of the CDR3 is TGCGCCAGCAGCTTGGACGTCACCGGGGAGCTGTTTTTT.

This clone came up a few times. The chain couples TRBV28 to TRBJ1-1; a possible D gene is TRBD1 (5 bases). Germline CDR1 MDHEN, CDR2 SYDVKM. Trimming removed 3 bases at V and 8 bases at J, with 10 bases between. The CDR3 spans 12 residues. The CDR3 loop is CASSFTYREAFF. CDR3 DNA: TGTGCCAGCAGTTTCACCTACAGGGAAGCTTTCTTT.

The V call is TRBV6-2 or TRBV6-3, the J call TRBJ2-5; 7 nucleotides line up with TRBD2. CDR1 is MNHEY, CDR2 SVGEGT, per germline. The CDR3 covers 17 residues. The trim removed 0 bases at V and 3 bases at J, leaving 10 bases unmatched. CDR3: CASSYSNHWRGKETQYF. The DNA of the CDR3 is TGTGCCAGCAGTTACTCGAATCATTGGCGGGGGAAAGAGACCCAGTACTTC.

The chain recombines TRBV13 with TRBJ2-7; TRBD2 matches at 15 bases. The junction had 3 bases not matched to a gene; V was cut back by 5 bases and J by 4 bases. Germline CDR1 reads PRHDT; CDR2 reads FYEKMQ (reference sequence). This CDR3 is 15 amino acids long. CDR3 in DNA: TGTGCCAGCAGCGCGGGACTAGCGGGGGGATACGAGCAGTACTTC. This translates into CASSAGLAGGYEQYF. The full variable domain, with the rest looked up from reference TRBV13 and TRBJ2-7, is AAGVIQSPRHLIKEKRETATLKCYPIPRHDTVYWYQQGPGQDPQFLISFYEKMQSDKGSIPDRFSAQQFSDYHSELNMSSLELGDSALYFCASSAGLAGGYEQYFGPGTRLTVT.

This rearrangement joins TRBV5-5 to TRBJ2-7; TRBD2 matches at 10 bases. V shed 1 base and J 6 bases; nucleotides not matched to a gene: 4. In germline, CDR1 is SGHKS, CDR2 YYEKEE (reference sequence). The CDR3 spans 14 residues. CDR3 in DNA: TGTGCCAGCAGCTTGAGCGGGACTAGCGTCGAGCAGTACTTC. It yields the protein CASSLSGTSVEQYF.

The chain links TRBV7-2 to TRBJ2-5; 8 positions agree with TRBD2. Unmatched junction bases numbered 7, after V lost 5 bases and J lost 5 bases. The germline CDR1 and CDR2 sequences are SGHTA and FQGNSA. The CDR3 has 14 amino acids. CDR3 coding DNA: TGTGCCAGCAGCCCAGGACTAGCAGTGGAGACCCAGTACTTC. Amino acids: CASSPGLAVETQYF.

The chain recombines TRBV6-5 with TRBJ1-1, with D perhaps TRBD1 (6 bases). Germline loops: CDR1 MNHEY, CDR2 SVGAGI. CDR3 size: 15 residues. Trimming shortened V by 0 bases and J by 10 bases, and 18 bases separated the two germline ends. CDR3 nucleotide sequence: TGTGCCAGCAGTTACTCGCGGGGGCCTACCCTGGGAGCTTTCTTT. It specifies CASSYSRGPTLGAFF.

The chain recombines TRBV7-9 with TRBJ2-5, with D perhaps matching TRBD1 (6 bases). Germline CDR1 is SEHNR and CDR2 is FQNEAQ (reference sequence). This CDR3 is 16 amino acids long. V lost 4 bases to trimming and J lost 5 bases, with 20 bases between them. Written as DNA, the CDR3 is TGTGCCAGCAGCTATCCGGGACAAAACTTGGGGGAGACCCAGTACTTC. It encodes CASSYPGQNLGETQYF. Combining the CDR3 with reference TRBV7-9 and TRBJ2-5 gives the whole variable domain DTGVSQNPRHKITKRGQNVTFRCDPISEHNRLYWYRQTLGQGPEFLTYFQNEAQLEKSRLLSDRFSAERPKGSFSTLEIQRTEQGDSAMYLCASSYPGQNLGETQYFGPGTRLLVL.

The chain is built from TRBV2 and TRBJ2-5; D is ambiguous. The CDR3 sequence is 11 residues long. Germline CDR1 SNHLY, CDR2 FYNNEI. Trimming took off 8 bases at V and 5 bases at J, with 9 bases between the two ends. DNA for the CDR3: TGTGCCAGCGGACCCGGTGAGACCCAGTACTTC. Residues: CASGPGETQYF.

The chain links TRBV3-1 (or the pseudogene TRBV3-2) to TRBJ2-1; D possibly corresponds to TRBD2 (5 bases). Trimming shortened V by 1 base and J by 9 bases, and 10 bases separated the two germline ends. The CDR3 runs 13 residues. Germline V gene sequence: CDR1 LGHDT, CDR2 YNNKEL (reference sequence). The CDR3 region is CASSQGGGSEQFF. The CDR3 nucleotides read TGTGCCAGCAGCCAAGGTGGAGGTAGTGAGCAGTTCTTC.

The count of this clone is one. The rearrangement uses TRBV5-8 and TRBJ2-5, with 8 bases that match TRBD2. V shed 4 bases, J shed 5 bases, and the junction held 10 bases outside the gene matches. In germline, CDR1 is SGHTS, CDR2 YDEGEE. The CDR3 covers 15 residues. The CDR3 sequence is CASSRTGGRRETQYF. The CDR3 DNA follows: TGTGCCAGCAGCCGAACAGGCGGGAGGAGGGAGACCCAGTACTTC. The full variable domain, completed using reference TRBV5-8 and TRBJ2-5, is EAGVTQSPTHLIKTRGQQATLRCSPISGHTSVYWYQQALGLGLQFLLWYDEGEERNRGNFPPRFSGRQFPNYSSELNVNALELEDSALYLCASSRTGGRRETQYFGPGTRLLVL.

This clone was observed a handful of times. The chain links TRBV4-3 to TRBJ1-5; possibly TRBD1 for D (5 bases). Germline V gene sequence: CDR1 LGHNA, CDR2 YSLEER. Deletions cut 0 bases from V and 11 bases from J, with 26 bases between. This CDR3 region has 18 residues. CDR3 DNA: TGCGCCAGCAGCCAAGAGAGTTGGTATCGGCAGGGTCATCGAGCCCAGCATTTT. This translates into CASSQESWYRQGHRAQHF.

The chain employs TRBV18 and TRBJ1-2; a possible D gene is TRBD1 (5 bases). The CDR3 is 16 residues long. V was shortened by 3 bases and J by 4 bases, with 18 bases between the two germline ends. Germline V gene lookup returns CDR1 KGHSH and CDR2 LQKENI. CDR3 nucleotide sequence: TGTGCCAGCTCACCCGGTGGGGGGGAGAGTGGCTATGGCTACACCTTC. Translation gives CASSPGGGESGYGYTF.

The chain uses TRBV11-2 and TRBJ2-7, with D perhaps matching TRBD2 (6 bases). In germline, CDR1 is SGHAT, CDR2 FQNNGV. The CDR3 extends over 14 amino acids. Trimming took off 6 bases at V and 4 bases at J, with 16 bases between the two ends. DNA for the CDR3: TGTGCCAGCAGAGGTGGTGGGAGGTCATACGAGCAGTACTTC. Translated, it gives CASRGGGRSYEQYF.

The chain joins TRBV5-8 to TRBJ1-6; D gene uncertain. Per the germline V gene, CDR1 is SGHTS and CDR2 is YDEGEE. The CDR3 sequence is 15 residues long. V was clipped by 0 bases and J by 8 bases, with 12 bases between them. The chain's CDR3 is CASSLGGRLDSPLHF. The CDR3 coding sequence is TGTGCCAGCAGCTTGGGGGGTAGGCTGGATTCACCCCTCCACTTT.

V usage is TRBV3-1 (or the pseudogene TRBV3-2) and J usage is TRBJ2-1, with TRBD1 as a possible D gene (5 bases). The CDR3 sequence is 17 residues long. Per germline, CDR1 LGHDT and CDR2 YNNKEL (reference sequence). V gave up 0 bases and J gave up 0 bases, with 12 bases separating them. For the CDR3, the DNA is TGTGCCAGCAGCCAAGATCAGGGTCGTAGCTCCTACAATGAGCAGTTCTTC. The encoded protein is CASSQDQGRSSYNEQFF.

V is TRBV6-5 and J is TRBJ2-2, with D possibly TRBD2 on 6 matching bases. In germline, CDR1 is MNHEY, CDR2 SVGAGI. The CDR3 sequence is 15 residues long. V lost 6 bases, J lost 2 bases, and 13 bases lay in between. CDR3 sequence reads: CASRGGRLNTGELFF. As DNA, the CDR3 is TGTGCCAGCAGGGGGGGTAGACTTAACACCGGGGAGCTGTTTTTT.

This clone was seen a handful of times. CDR3 DNA: TGTGCCAGCAGTTACTGGGAGACAGTCGTCTACAATGAGCAGTTCTTC. Translation gives CASSYWETVVYNEQFF. V is TRBV6-5 and J is TRBJ2-1; D may correspond to TRBD1 or TRBD2 (5 bases each). V lost 1 base and J lost 3, with 13 bases in between. This CDR3 is 16 amino acids long. Germline V gives CDR1 MNHEY, CDR2 SVGAGI.

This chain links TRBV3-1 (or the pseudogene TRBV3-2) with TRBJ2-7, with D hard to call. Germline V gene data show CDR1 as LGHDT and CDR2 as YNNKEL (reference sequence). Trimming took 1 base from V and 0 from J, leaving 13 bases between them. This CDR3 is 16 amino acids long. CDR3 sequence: CASSQVWRPSSYEQYF. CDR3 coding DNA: TGTGCCAGCAGCCAAGTGTGGCGGCCAAGCTCCTACGAGCAGTACTTC.

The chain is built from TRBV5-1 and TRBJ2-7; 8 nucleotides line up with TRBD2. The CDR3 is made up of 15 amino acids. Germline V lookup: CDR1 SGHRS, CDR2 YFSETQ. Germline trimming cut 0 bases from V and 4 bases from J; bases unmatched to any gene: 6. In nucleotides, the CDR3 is TGCGCCAGCAGCTTGGTGGGGACTAGTGAATACGAGCAGTACTTC. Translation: CASSLVGTSEYEQYF.

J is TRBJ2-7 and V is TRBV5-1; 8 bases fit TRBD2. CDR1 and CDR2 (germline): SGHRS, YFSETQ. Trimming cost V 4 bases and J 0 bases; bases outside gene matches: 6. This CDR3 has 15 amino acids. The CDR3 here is CASSPMSGSSYEQYF. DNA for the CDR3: TGCGCCAGCAGCCCCATGAGCGGGAGCTCCTACGAGCAGTACTTC.

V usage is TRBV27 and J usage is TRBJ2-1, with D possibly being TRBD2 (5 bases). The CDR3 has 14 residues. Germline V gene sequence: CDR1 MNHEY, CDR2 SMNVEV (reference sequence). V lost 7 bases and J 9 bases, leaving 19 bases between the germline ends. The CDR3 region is CASMVRRSRGEQFF. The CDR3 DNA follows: TGTGCCAGCATGGTTAGACGAAGCCGGGGTGAGCAGTTCTTC.